A selection of T cell receptor beta chains follows, all from one sample in a study of technical replicates of blood from several donors. This table comes from immunoSEQ multiplex PCR, and its TCRdb copy is limited to in-frame clones, with some not included. The table has about 70,000 clones, roughly 97% seen once; the top ten hold approximately 0.2%. The sequenced sample was T cells isolated from PBMCs. Receptors originate from a human donor in good health. Each CDR3 is given with its conserved first and last residue.

V	J	CDR3
TRBV5-5	TRBJ1-1	CASSLQTMSEAFF
TRBV9	TRBJ1-2	CASSVNAGKNYGYTF
TRBV7-9	TRBJ1-3	CASSSSQGAPGNTIYF
TRBV7-8	TRBJ1-1	CASSYRGLVLDTEAFF
TRBV6-5	TRBJ2-1	CASSKAGDEQFF
TRBV19	TRBJ2-7	CASSSFTYEQYF
TRBV29-1	TRBJ2-3	CSVEGTSGGDTQYF
TRBV6-6	TRBJ2-6	CASSYLPEAGANVLTF
TRBV4-2	TRBJ2-3	CASSPGGGFTDTQYF
TRBV25-1	TRBJ1-2	CASNSGGYTF
TRBV12-2	TRBJ2-2	CASRLAPQGVGNKGGELFF
TRBV5-1	TRBJ2-2	CASNPGQGNTGELFF
TRBV29-1	TRBJ1-2	CSVGAGPNYGYTF
TRBV28	TRBJ2-7	CASSYGQDSYF
TRBV5-6	TRBJ1-6	CASSRARDSSYNSPLHF
TRBV30	TRBJ2-5	CAWRAGVGVETQYF
TRBV5-1	TRBJ2-7	CASSLVTGPYEQYF
TRBV7-9	TRBJ1-4	CASSFEIRGTTNEKLFF
TRBV13	TRBJ2-7	CASSQQGQGAYEQYF
TRBV28	TRBJ1-5	CASSYPTGDQPQHF
TRBV27	TRBJ2-7	CASSVSAGVVYEQYF
TRBV6-5	TRBJ1-2	CASIDRGRGGYTF
TRBV11-2	TRBJ1-1	CASSPDRVSTEAFF
TRBV28	TRBJ1-1	CASSPWNTEAFF
TRBV6-5	TRBJ2-4	CASSYNSGRVGIQYF
TRBV5-6	TRBJ1-6	CASTSFNGLGGSYNSPLHF
TRBV6-1	TRBJ1-1	CASSEGPGETEAFF
TRBV2	TRBJ2-3	CASSGEGGSTDTQYF
TRBV30	TRBJ1-3	CAWSVQGGNTIYF
TRBV2	TRBJ1-2	CASRTDSSYGYTF
TRBV19	TRBJ1-5	CASSRQHIQPQHF
TRBV6-6	TRBJ1-1	CASRQNTEAFF
TRBV5-8	TRBJ2-1	CASSPMAGALNEQFF
TRBV19	TRBJ1-1	CASTVGGARAFF
TRBV6-5	TRBJ1-6	CASGGTVNSPLHF
TRBV18	TRBJ1-2	CASSPRGQGFYGYTF
TRBV5-1	TRBJ1-2	CASSPTGGGYTF
TRBV5-6	TRBJ2-3	CASSWAFLGLAKDTQYF
TRBV10-3	TRBJ1-2	CAIRDGTGEYGYTF
TRBV2	TRBJ2-7	CASSEWQGSSYEQYF
TRBV2	TRBJ2-1	CASRSDRGGIDEQFF
TRBV5-1	TRBJ1-5	CASSLVPLSPGTNQPQHF
TRBV27	TRBJ1-2	CASSTSQGDGYTF
TRBV7-9	TRBJ1-2	CASSLGSAPGYTF
TRBV6-5	TRBJ1-2	CASSYEGRGNYGYTF
TRBV7-6	TRBJ2-1	CASRKSADYNEQFF
TRBV10-3	TRBJ2-1	CAISEGLAGGSYNEQFF
TRBV15	TRBJ1-1	CATSRDRGLNTEAFF
TRBV25-1	TRBJ2-1	CASSVGTASYIPNEQFF
TRBV5-4	TRBJ1-4	CASSREERAGGEEKLFF
TRBV9	TRBJ1-5	CASSEQGFQPQHF
TRBV14	TRBJ1-1	CASSQDPGANTEAFF
TRBV15	TRBJ1-5	CATSGGNGGRQPQHF
TRBV4-1	TRBJ2-5	CASSLQGQETQYF
TRBV4-1	TRBJ1-6	CASSHYTDLISDSPLHF
TRBV11-3	TRBJ2-3	CASSYSPDTQYF
TRBV4-1	TRBJ2-5	CASSQRRQGLETQYF